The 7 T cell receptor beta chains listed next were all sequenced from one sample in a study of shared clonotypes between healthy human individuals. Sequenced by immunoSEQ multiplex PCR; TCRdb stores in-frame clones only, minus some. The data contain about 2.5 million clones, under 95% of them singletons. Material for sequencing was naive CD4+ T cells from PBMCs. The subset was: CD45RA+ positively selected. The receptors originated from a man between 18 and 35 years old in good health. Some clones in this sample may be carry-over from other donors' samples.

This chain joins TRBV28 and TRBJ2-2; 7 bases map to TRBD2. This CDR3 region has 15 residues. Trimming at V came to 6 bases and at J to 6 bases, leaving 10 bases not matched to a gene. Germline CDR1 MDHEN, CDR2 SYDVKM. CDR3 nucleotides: TGTGCCAGCAGGATTGGGGGGAGGGCCCCCGGGGAGCTGTTTTTT. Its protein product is CASRIGGRAPGELFF.

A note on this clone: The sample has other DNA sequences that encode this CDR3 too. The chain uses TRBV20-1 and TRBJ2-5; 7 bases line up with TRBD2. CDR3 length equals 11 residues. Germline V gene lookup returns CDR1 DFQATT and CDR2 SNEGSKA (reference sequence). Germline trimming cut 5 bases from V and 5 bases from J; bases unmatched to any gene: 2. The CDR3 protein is CSAVGGETQYF. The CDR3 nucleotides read TGCAGTGCTGTGGGAGGGGAGACCCAGTACTTC.

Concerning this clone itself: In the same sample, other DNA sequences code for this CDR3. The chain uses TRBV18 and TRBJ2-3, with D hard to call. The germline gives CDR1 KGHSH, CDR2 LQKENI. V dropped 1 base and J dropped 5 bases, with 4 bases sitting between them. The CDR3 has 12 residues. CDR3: CASSPQQDTQYF. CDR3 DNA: TGTGCCAGCTCACCACAGCAAGATACGCAGTATTTT. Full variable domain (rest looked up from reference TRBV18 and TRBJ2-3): NAGVMQNPRHLVRRRGQEARLRCSPMKGHSHVYWYRQLPEEGLKFMVYLQKENIIDESGMPKERFSAEFPKEGPSILRIQQVVRGDSAAYFCASSPQQDTQYFGPGTRLTVL.

The CDR3 region has the DNA TGTGCCAGCAGCTTAGGGAGGGGGCAGACTGAAGCTTTCTTT. Translated: CASSLGRGQTEAFF. V is TRBV11-2 and J is TRBJ1-1; TRBD1 agrees at 7 bases. CDR3 size: 14 residues. In germline, CDR1 is SGHAT, CDR2 FQNNGV. Trimming cost V 1 base and J 5 bases; bases outside gene matches: 4.

CDR3 bases: TGCGCCAGCAGCTTGGAGCCAGCTGAAGAGACCCAGTACTTC. It codes for CASSLEPAEETQYF. The chain has TRBV5-1 and TRBJ2-5; no definite D call. The length of the CDR3 is 14 residues. The V end was cut by 0 bases, the J end by 3 bases, with 9 bases between. Germline assignment: CDR1 SGHRS and CDR2 YFSETQ.

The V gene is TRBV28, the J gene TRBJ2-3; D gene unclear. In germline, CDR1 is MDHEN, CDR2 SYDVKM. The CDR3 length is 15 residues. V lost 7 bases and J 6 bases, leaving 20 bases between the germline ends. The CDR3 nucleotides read TGTGCCAGCACCCGCTTGGGTCCTGCGACTGATACGCAGTATTTT. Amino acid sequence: CASTRLGPATDTQYF.

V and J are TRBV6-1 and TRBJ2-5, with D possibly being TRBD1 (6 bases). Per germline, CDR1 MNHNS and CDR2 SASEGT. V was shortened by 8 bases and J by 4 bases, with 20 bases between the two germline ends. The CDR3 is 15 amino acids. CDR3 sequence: CASSGAQGVGETQYF. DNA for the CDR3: TGTGCCAGCTCCGGGGCACAGGGCGTAGGAGAGACCCAGTACTTC.